The 22 T cell receptor beta chains below were found in one sample sequenced in a study of regulatory T cells in long-lasting Graves disease. Time point denoted: persistent/refractory GD, antithyroid drugs over 5 years with positive TRAb. After RNA was extracted from PBMCs, the TCR library was made from it. Researchers made TCR beta libraries by using iRepertoire HTBI primers and running Arm-PCR on CDR3 regions. In TCRdb, the multiplex PCR reads were re-called with MiXCR into one record per CDR3 protein. Counted here are fewer than 450,000 distinct CDR3 sequences, around a quarter occurring once; the ten biggest clones make up about a quarter. The input for sequencing was peripheral blood mononuclear cells (PBMCs), taken when the disease was refractory, from a patient treated with antithyroid drugs. These receptors originate from a female donor with Graves disease.

This clonotype has just a few counts. The chain links TRBV19 to TRBJ1-1, with TRBD1 as a possible D gene (5 bases). V was trimmed by 4 bases and J by 1 base, leaving 16 bases between them. The CDR3 covers 16 residues. Germline V gene sequence: CDR1 LNHDA, CDR2 SQIVND (reference sequence). The CDR3 sequence: CASSRFIGGRNTEAFF. The CDR3, as DNA: TGTGCCAGTAGTAGATTCATCGGGGGTCGGAACACTGAAGCTTTCTTT.

This clonotype was recorded a few times. The CDR3 spells CASQTDLLSRTGANVLTF. CDR3 in DNA: TGTGCCAGCCAGACAGACCTCTTGAGTAGAACTGGGGCCAACGTCCTGACTTTC. The chain joins TRBV2 to TRBJ2-6, with TRBD1 as a possible D gene (5 bases). This CDR3 contains 18 residues. Trimming pared 8 bases from V and 2 bases from J, leaving 22 bases between. Germline CDR1 is SNHLY and CDR2 is FYNNEI. The full variable domain, completed using reference TRBV2 and TRBJ2-6, is EPEVTQTPSHQVTQMGQEVILRCVPISNHLYFYWYRQILGQKVEFLVSFYNNEISEKSEIFDDQFSVERPDGSNFTLKIRSTKLEDSAMYFCASQTDLLSRTGANVLTFGAGSRLTVL.

This clonotype was picked up many times. The chain combines TRBV27 with TRBJ1-2, with D maybe TRBD1 (5 bases). CDR1 MNHEY and CDR2 SMNVEV come from the germline V gene (reference sequence). The CDR3 sequence is 15 residues long. The V and J ends lost 4 bases and 2 bases respectively, with 14 bases between them. The CDR3 DNA reads TGTGCCAGCAGTTCCCCGCTTAAGGGGAACTATGGCTACACCTTC. Its translation is CASSSPLKGNYGYTF.

The chain carries TRBV24-1 and TRBJ2-2, with TRBD1 identical over 8 bases. This CDR3 has 15 residues. The germline gives CDR1 KGHDR, CDR2 SFDVKD. The J segment lost 4 bases and the V segment lost 7 bases, leaving 7 bases of the junction unmatched. For the CDR3, the DNA is TGTGCCACCAGAACCCCGACAGGGGTCACCGGGGAGCTGTTTTTT. It yields the protein CATRTPTGVTGELFF.

This clonotype has only a few counts. The chain joins TRBV20-1 to TRBJ2-7; D is unclear. This CDR3 contains 12 residues. Per the germline V gene, CDR1 is DFQATT and CDR2 is SNEGSKA (reference sequence). The germline V and J ends were trimmed by 6 bases and 1 base, with 10 bases remaining between them. CDR3 loop: CSALGISYEQYF. The CDR3, as DNA: TGCAGTGCCCTCGGAATATCCTACGAGCAGTACTTC.

At least ten counts were recorded for this clonotype. The rearrangement links TRBV6-6 to TRBJ1-2; perhaps TRBD1 as D (6 bases). V shed 0 bases and J shed 2 bases, with 13 bases lying between them. The CDR3 spans 16 residues. Germline V gene lookup returns CDR1 MNHNY and CDR2 SVGAGI (reference sequence). CDR3 nucleotides: TGTGCCAGCAGTTACTCGATAGGAGGGGGGAACTATGGCTACACCTTC. It is translated as CASSYSIGGGNYGYTF.

This clonotype was counted between two and nine times. The chain uses TRBV7-8 and TRBJ2-2; 10 bases are a match to TRBD2. This CDR3 region has 17 residues. J was trimmed by 5 bases and V by 2 bases; bases with no gene match: 8. The germline gives CDR1 SGHVS, CDR2 FQNEAQ. This chain's CDR3 is CASSLYASGSRTGELFF. The CDR3 nucleotides read TGTGCCAGCAGCTTATACGCTAGCGGGAGCAGGACCGGGGAGCTGTTTTTT. Full variable domain (remainder filled in from reference TRBV7-8 and TRBJ2-2): GAGVSQSPRYKVAKRGQDVALRCDPISGHVSLFWYQQALGQGPEFLTYFQNEAQLDKSGLPSDRFFAERPEGSVSTLKIQRTQQEDSAVYLCASSLYASGSRTGELFFGEGSRLTVL.

This chain joins TRBV30 and TRBJ1-1; 8 bases align to TRBD1. J lost 6 bases, V lost 3 bases, and 9 bases had no gene match. The germline gives CDR1 GTSNPN, CDR2 SVGIG (reference sequence). CDR3 length equals 14 residues. The CDR3 protein is CAWRGQGAWAEAFF. The CDR3 DNA is TGTGCCTGGAGAGGCCAGGGGGCTTGGGCTGAAGCTTTCTTT.

This clonotype was counted at least ten times. The CDR3 reads CASSFTGRSYEQYF. CDR3 DNA sequence: TGTGCCAGCAGCTTCACCGGGAGATCCTACGAGCAGTACTTC. The rearrangement links TRBV11-2 to TRBJ2-7, with D perhaps TRBD2 (6 bases). Trimming pared 3 bases from V and 1 base from J, leaving 10 bases between. This CDR3 has 14 residues. Germline V gene lookup returns CDR1 SGHAT and CDR2 FQNNGV.

The chain uses TRBV4-3 and TRBJ2-2; D unclear. The V end lost 0 bases, the J end lost 4 bases, and 9 bases lay between the germline ends. This CDR3 comprises 15 residues. Germline CDR1 and CDR2: LGHNA and YSLEER. The DNA for the CDR3 is TGCGCCAGCAGCCAAGATCAACAGCCCACCGGGGAGCTGTTTTTT. It yields the protein CASSQDQQPTGELFF.

This clonotype occurred a few times. The chain uses TRBV30 and TRBJ2-7; no clear D. From germline, CDR1 is GTSNPN and CDR2 SVGIG (reference sequence). The V end was cut by 0 bases, the J end by 6 bases, with 12 bases between. The CDR3 length is 13 residues. The CDR3: CAWSVMGSLEQYF. The CDR3 nucleotides read TGTGCCTGGAGTGTAATGGGCAGTCTCGAGCAGTACTTC.

In the case of this clonotype: This sequence may be a read error, since a much larger clone differs from it by one base. The chain is built from TRBV6-1 and TRBJ2-7, with D possibly being TRBD1 or TRBD2 (5 bases each). The V gene lost 6 bases and the J gene lost 4 bases, with 16 bases spanning the gap. Looked up from germline, CDR1 is MNHNS and CDR2 is SASEGT. The CDR3 has 14 residues. The CDR3 sequence is CASRDNRRLYEQYF. In DNA form, the CDR3 reads TGTGCCAGCAGGGACAACAGGAGGTTATACGAGCAGTACTTC.

This clonotype was seen repeatedly, ten times or more. The chain recombines TRBV27 with TRBJ1-1; D is perhaps TRBD1 (6 bases). Germline V CDR1 and CDR2: MNHEY, SMNVEV (reference sequence). CDR3 length: 16 residues. The V and J ends lost 6 bases and 0 bases respectively, with 17 bases between them. The DNA for the CDR3 is TGTGCCAGCAGGAAAGGACAGCAACTCATGAACACTGAAGCTTTCTTT. Its protein product is CASRKGQQLMNTEAFF.

A few counts support this clonotype. The chain links TRBV30 to TRBJ2-7; perhaps TRBD1 as D (6 bases). Trimming stripped 5 bases from V and 3 bases from J, with 11 bases between. The CDR3 covers 12 residues. Germline V lookup: CDR1 GTSNPN, CDR2 SVGIG (reference sequence). The CDR3 loop reads CAWGSDSYEQYF. The CDR3 DNA follows: TGTGCCTGGGGTTCGGACAGCTACGAGCAGTACTTC.

Many counts were recorded for this clonotype. V and J are TRBV7-2 and TRBJ2-5; D call uncertain. The V gene lost 6 bases and the J gene lost 7 bases, with 15 bases spanning the gap. CDR1 and CDR2 from the germline V gene are SGHTA and FQGNSA. The CDR3 is 13 residues long. CDR3 amino acids: CASRSGFLGTQYF. The CDR3 nucleotides are TGTGCCAGCAGATCAGGCTTCCTTGGGACCCAGTACTTC. The full variable domain, its missing parts supplied by reference TRBV7-2 and TRBJ2-5, is GAGVSQSPSNKVTEKGKDVELRCDPISGHTALYWYRQSLGQGLEFLIYFQGNSAPDKSGLPSDRFSAERTGGSVSTLTIQRTQQEDSAVYLCASRSGFLGTQYFGPGTRLLVL.

The CDR3 loop reads CASREFTSDSYEQYF. The CDR3 DNA follows: TGTGCCAGCAGAGAATTCACTAGCGACTCCTACGAGCAGTACTTC. The chain links TRBV6-2 or TRBV6-3 to TRBJ2-7; 7 nucleotides line up with TRBD2. This CDR3 comprises 15 residues. CDR1 and CDR2 from the germline V gene are MNHEY and SVGEGT. With V trimmed by 6 bases and J by 0 bases, 8 bases remained unmatched.

This clonotype came up many times. The V and J genes are TRBV5-1 and TRBJ1-1; D remains unclear. The CDR3 runs to 16 residues. Trimming took off 0 bases at V and 0 bases at J, with 12 bases between the two ends. Germline CDR1 is SGHRS and CDR2 is YFSETQ. CDR3 in amino acids: CASSLAQRRMNTEAFF. The CDR3 DNA is TGCGCCAGCAGCTTGGCCCAGAGGAGGATGAACACTGAAGCTTTCTTT.

This clonotype has a handful of counts. In nucleotides, the CDR3 is TGTGCCTGGATCCCAGGGGGCCCGGAGGGCTACACCTTC. It is translated as CAWIPGGPEGYTF. The rearrangement links TRBV30 to TRBJ1-2, with 8 bases matching TRBD1. The CDR3 consists of 13 residues. The V segment lost 4 bases and the J segment 8 bases; nucleotides outside the gene matches: 9. CDR1 GTSNPN and CDR2 SVGIG come from the germline V gene (reference sequence).

This clonotype was seen only once. V gene TRBV19 combines with J gene TRBJ2-2; no definite D call. CDR1 LNHDA and CDR2 SQIVND come from the germline V gene (reference sequence). V was cut by 5 bases and J by 4 bases, with 23 bases left in between. The CDR3 spans 18 residues. The CDR3 coding sequence is TGTGCCAGTAGTTTGGTGGGTCAGGTCACGAGAAGCACCGGGGAGCTGTTTTTT. Translating gives CASSLVGQVTRSTGELFF.

The chain employs TRBV4-3 and TRBJ2-4; D not certain. This CDR3 is 17 amino acids long. V was pared by 0 bases and J by 1 base, with 13 bases between. Germline CDR1 is LGHNA and CDR2 is YSLEER. The CDR3 is CASSQDLAVSAKNIQYF. The CDR3 DNA sequence: TGCGCCAGCAGCCAAGACCTGGCAGTATCGGCCAAAAACATTCAGTACTTC.

This chain links TRBV4-3 with TRBJ2-7, with 8 bases fitting TRBD1. The CDR3 contains 15 residues. Germline V gene sequence: CDR1 LGHNA, CDR2 YSLEER. Trimming at V came to 3 bases and at J to 2 bases, leaving 6 bases not matched to a gene. The CDR3 sequence: CASSQGQATTYEQYF. In DNA form, the CDR3 reads TGCGCCAGCAGCCAGGGACAGGCGACAACCTACGAGCAGTACTTC.

This chain's CDR3 is CAPASRYLARKETQYF. CDR3 bases: TGTGCCCCAGCCTCCCGATACCTAGCGAGAAAAGAGACCCAGTACTTC. This chain uses TRBV4-2 with TRBJ2-5; possibly TRBD2 for D (6 bases). Trimming removed 11 bases from V and 3 bases from J, with 25 bases in between. There are 16 residues in the CDR3. Germline V lookup: CDR1 LGHNA, CDR2 YNFKEQ.